These 3 T cell receptor beta chains were all obtained from the same sample, sequenced in a study of T cell repertoires in cytomegalovirus infection. Which antigens these TCRs recognize remains unknown. TCRdb fed the reads into MiXCR, producing one record per CDR3 protein. The repertoire holds some 920,000 distinct CDR3 sequences, with 30% to 40% as singletons. This sample comprised cultured CD8+ T cells from PBMCs, obtained from culture after CMV antigen stimulation. The receptor set was obtained from a human donor in good health (CMV status not recorded). Some clones in this sample may be carry-over from other donors' samples.

This sequence joins TRBV19 and TRBJ2-7; TRBD1 or TRBD2 may be the D gene (5 bases each). The V end was cut by 6 bases, the J end by 4 bases, with 16 bases between. Per the germline V gene, CDR1 is LNHDA and CDR2 is SQIVND (reference sequence). This CDR3 is built from 14 residues. The CDR3 DNA follows: TGTGCCAGTAGCCCTGGGGGTCCAGGGTACGAGCAGTACTTC. The encoded protein is CASSPGGPGYEQYF.

This rearrangement joins TRBV5-6 to TRBJ1-1; D may be TRBD1 (5 bases). V was shortened by 3 bases and J by 2 bases, with 11 bases between the two germline ends. Germline-derived CDR1 and CDR2 are SGHDT and YYEEEE. The CDR3 runs to 14 residues. CDR3 residues: CASSSGTSNTEAFF. As DNA, the CDR3 is TGTGCCAGCAGCTCAGGGACGTCCAACACTGAAGCTTTCTTT.

This clonotype was counted between two and nine times. The rearrangement uses TRBV7-9 and TRBJ2-3; D is unresolved. The CDR3 extends over 13 amino acids. Trimming took 8 bases from V and 4 from J, leaving 13 bases between them. CDR1 and CDR2 from the germline V gene are SEHNR and FQNEAQ (reference sequence). CDR3 DNA: TGTGCCAGCTTCCTCCAGGAAGCAGATACGCAGTATTTT. Translation gives CASFLQEADTQYF.